Sequencing of this TCR beta chain was carried out in a study of T cell repertoires in aging, cancer and after chemotherapy. On the study more broadly: Donor ages fell into six groups from 30 or younger up to 70 or older. Study outcomes and limitations: In healthy donors, age-related TCR diversity loss mainly reflected lost richness. Untreated cancer patients had significantly lower blood TCR diversity than age-matched healthy donors. These repertoire data do not allow conclusions about immunological memory after chemotherapy.

Multiplex touch-down PCR with TRB-A/B primers amplified rearranged V-D-J TRB sequences. TCRdb re-analysed the multiplex PCR reads in MiXCR, keeping a single row per CDR3 protein. Of roughly 2,900 distinct CDR3 sequences listed, about 35% are singletons. Peripheral blood genomic DNA, not sorted cells or RNA, was the template. Concerning this clonotype itself: What it binds is unknown. Relative to the germline gene, one junction end is altered; a read error may explain this.

The receptor was isolated from a human donor in good health. The sample consisted of blood.

The DNA for the CDR3 is TGTGACAGCCACCGGGACTCGAGCTCCTACGAGCAGTACTTC. Its translation: CDSHRDSSSYEQYF. This chain connects TRBV6-1 to TRBJ2-7; D possibly corresponds to TRBD2 (6 bases). CDR3 length: 14 amino acids. CDR1 is MNHNS and CDR2 is SASEGT in the germline V gene.